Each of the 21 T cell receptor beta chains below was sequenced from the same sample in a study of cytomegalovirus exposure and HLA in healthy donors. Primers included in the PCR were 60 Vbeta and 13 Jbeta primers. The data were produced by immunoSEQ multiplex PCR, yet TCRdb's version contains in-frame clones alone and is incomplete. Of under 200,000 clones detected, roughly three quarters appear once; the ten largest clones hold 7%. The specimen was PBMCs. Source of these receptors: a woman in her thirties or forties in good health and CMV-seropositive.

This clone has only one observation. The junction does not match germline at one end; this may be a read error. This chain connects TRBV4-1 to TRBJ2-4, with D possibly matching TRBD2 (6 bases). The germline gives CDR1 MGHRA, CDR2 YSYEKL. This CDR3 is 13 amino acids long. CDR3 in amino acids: CASSQDRGNSQYF. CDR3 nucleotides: TGCGCCAGCAGCCAAGATCGGGGGAACAGTCAGTACTTC.

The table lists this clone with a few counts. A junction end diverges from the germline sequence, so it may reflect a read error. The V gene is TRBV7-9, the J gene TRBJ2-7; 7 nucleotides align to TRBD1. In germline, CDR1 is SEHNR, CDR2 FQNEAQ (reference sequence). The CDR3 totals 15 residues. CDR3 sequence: CSSSYGTEWSWEQYF. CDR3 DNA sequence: TGTTCCAGCAGCTATGGGACAGAGTGGTCGTGGGAGCAGTACTTC.

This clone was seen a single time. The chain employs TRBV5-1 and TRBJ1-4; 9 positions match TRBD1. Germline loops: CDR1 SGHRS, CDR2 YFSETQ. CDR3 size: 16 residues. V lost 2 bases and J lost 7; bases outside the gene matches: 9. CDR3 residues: CASSFARTGDGEKLFF. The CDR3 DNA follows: TGCGCCAGCAGCTTCGCCCGGACAGGGGACGGTGAAAAACTGTTTTTT.

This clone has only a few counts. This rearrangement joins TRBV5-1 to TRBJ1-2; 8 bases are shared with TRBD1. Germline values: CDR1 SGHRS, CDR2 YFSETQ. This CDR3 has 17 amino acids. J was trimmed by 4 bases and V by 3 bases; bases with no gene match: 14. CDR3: CASSYSSDRATSYGYTF. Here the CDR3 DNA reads TGCGCCAGCAGCTATTCTTCGGACAGGGCTACGAGCTATGGCTACACCTTC. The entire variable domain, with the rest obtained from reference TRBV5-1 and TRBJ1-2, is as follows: KAGVTQTPRYLIKTRGQQVTLSCSPISGHRSVSWYQQTPGQGLQFLFEYFSETQRNKGNFPGRFSGRQFSNSRSEMNVSTLELGDSALYLCASSYSSDRATSYGYTFGSGTRLTVV.

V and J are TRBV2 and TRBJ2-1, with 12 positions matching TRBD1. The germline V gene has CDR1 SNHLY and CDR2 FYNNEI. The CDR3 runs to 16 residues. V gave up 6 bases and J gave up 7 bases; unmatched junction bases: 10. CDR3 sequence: CASRGDRGRSVNEQFF. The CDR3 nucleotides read TGTGCCAGCAGGGGGGACAGGGGGCGATCCGTGAATGAGCAGTTCTTC.

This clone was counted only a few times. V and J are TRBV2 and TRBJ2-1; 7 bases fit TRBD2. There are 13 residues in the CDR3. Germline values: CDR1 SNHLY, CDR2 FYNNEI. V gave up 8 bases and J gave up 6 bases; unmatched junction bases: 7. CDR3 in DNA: TGTGCCAGCGTTTTGAAGCGGGGCAATGAGCAGTTCTTC. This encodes CASVLKRGNEQFF.

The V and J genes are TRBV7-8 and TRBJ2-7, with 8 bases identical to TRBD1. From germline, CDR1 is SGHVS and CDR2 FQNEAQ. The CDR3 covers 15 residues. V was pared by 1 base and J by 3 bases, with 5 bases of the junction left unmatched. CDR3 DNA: TGTGCCAGCAGCTTAGATGGACAGGGTGTCTACGAGCAGTACTTC. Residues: CASSLDGQGVYEQYF.

In DNA form, the CDR3 reads TGTGCCAGCAGCCCTGGACTGCGGGGGAACACCTACGAGCAGTACTTC. It translates to CASSPGLRGNTYEQYF. This chain links TRBV7-6 with TRBJ2-7; 7 nucleotides agree with TRBD2. V dropped 5 bases and J dropped 2; count of bases not matched to a gene: 12. The germline CDR1 and CDR2 sequences are SGHVS and FNYEAQ. The CDR3 contains 16 residues.

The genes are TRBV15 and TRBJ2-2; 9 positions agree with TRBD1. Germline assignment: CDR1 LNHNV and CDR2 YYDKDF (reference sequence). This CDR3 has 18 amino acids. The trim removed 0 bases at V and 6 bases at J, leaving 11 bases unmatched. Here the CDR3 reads CATSRDLEGQGGPGELFF. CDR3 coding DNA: TGTGCCACCAGCAGAGATCTAGAGGGACAGGGAGGACCCGGGGAGCTGTTTTTT.

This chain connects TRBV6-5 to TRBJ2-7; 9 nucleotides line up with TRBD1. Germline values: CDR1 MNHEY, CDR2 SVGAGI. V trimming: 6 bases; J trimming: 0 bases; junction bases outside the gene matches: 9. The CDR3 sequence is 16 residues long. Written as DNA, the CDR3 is TGTGCCAGCAGCTACCTGGGACAGGGAAGCTCCTACGAGCAGTACTTC. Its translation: CASSYLGQGSSYEQYF.

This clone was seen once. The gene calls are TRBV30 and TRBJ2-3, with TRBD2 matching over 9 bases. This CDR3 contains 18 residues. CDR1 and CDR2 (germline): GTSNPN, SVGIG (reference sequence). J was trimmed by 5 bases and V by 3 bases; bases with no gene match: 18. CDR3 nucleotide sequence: TGTGCCTGGAGGGGGCGGGGGGGCGGGGGATCGCAAGGAGATACGCAGTATTTT. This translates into CAWRGRGGGGSQGDTQYF.

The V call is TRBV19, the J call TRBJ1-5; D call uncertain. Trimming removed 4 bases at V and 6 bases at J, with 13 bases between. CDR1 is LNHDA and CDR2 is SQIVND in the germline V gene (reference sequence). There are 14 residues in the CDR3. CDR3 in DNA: TGTGCCAGTAGTAAGTCGGAGAACCCTCAGCCCCAGCATTTT. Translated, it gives CASSKSENPQPQHF.

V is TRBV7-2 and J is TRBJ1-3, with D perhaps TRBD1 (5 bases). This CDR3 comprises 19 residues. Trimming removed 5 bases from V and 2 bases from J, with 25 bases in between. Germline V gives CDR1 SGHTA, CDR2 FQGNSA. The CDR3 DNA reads TGTGCCAGCAGCCCTTCGGGAGGGGCATTAGTAGGGGCTGGAAACACCATATATTTT. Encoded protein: CASSPSGGALVGAGNTIYF.

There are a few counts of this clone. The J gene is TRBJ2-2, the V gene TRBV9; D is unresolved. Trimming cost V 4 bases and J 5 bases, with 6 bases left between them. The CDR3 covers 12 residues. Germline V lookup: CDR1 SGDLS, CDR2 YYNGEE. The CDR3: CASSTRTGELFF. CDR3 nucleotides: TGTGCCAGCAGCACTCGAACCGGGGAGCTGTTTTTT.

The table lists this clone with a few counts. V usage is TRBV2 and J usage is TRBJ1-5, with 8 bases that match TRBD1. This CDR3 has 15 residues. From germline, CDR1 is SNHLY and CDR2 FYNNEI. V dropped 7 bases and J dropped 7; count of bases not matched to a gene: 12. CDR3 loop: CASTTGGGSGQPQHF. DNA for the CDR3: TGTGCCAGCACTACAGGGGGGGGTTCGGGGCAGCCCCAGCATTTT.

Here the CDR3 DNA reads TGTGCCAGCAGGCTACAGGGGAACACTGAAGCTTTCTTT. Its translation is CASRLQGNTEAFF. This chain connects TRBV7-3 to TRBJ1-1, with D possibly matching TRBD1 (6 bases). Trimming took off 6 bases at V and 1 base at J, with 9 bases between the two ends. This CDR3 has 13 amino acids. Germline V lookup: CDR1 SGHTA, CDR2 FQGTGA.

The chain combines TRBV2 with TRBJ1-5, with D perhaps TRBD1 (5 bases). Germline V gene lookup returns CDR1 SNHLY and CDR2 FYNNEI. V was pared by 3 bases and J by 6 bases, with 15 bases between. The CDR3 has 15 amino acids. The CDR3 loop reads CASSDGGGRGQPQHF. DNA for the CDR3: TGTGCCAGCAGTGACGGGGGGGGTAGGGGTCAGCCCCAGCATTTT.

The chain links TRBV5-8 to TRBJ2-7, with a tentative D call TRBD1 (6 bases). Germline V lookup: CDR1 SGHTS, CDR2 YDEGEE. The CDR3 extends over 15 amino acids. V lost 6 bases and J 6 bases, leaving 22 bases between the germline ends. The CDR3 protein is CASNRWDKVVREQYF. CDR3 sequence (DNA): TGTGCCAGCAACCGTTGGGACAAGGTCGTTCGCGAGCAGTACTTC.

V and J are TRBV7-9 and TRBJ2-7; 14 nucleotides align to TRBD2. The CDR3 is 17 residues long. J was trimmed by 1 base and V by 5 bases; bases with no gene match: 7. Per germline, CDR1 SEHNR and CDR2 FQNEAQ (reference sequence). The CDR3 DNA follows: TGTGCCAGCAGCCTAGGACTAGCGGGGGGTCTATCCTACGAGCAGTACTTC. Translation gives CASSLGLAGGLSYEQYF.

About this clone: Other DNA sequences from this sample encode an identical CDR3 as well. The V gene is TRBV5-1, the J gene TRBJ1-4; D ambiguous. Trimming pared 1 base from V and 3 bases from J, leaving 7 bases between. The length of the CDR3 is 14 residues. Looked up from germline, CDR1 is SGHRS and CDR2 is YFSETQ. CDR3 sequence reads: CASSLTGANEKLFF. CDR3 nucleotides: TGCGCCAGCAGCTTGACGGGAGCTAATGAAAAACTGTTTTTT.

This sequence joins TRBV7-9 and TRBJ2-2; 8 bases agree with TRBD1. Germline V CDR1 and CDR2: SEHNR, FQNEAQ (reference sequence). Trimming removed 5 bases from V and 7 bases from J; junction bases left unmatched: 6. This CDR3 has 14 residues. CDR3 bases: TGTGCCAGCAGCCTGACAGGGGTTGTCGGGGAGCTGTTTTTT. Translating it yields CASSLTGVVGELFF.